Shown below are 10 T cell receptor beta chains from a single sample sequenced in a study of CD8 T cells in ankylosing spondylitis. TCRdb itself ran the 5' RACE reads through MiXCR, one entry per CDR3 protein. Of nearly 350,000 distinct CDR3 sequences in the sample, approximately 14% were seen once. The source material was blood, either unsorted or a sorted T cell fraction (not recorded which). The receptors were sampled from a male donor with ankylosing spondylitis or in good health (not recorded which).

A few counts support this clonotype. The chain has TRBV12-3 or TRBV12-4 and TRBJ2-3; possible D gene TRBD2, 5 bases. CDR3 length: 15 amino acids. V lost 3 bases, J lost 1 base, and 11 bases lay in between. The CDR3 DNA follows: TGTGCCAGCAGTTTCTCGGTGCGGGGCACAGATACGCAGTATTTT. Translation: CASSFSVRGTDTQYF.

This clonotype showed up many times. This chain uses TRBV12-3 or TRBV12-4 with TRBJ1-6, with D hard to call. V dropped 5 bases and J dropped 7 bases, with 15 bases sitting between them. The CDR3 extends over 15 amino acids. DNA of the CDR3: TGTGCCAGCAGTCCCTCCGGACTGGGAAATTCACCCCTCCACTTT. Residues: CASSPSGLGNSPLHF.

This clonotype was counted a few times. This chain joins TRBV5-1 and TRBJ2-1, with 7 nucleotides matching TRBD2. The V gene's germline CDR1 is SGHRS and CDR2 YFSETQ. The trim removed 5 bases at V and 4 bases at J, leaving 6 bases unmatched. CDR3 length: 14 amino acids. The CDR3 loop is CASSAGEEYNEQFF. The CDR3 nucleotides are TGCGCCAGCAGTGCGGGAGAGGAGTACAATGAGCAGTTCTTC.

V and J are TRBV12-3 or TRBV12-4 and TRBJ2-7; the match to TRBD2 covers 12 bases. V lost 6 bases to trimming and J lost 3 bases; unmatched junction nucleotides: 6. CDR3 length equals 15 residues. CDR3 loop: CASSRTSGKVYEQYF. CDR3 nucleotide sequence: TGTGCCAGCAGCCGGACTAGCGGGAAGGTCTACGAGCAGTACTTC.

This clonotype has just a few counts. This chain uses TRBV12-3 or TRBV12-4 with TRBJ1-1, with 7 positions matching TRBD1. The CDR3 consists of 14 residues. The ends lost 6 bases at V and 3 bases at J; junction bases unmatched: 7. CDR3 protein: CASRLRDSYTEAFF. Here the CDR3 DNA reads TGTGCCAGCAGGCTACGGGACAGTTACACTGAAGCTTTCTTT.

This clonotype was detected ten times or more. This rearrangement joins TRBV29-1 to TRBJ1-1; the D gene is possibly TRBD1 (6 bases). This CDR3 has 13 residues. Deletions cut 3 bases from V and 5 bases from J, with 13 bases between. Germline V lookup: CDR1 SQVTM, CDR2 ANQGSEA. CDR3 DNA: TGCAGCGTTGAGCCGTATAGGGGGACTGAAGCTTTCTTT. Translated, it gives CSVEPYRGTEAFF.

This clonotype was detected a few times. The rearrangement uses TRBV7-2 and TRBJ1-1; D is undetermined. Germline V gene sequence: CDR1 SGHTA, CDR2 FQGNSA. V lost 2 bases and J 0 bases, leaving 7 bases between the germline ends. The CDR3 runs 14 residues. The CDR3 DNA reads TGTGCCAGCAGCTTACAGAGCCTGAACACTGAAGCTTTCTTT. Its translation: CASSLQSLNTEAFF.

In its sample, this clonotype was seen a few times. The DNA for the CDR3 is TGTGCCAGCAGTTATCTTGGGTCCGATGGCTACACCTTC. Protein sequence: CASSYLGSDGYTF. The rearrangement joins TRBV6-5 to TRBJ1-2; no clear D gene. The CDR3 runs to 13 residues. Germline V CDR1 and CDR2: MNHEY, SVGAGI. V shed 3 bases and J shed 6 bases, with 11 bases lying between them.

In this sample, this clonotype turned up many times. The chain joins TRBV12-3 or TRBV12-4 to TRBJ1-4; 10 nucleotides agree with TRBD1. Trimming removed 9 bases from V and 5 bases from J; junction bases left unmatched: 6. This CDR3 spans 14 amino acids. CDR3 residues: CASLPGQGNEKLFF. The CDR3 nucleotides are TGTGCCAGTCTACCGGGACAGGGGAATGAAAAACTGTTTTTT.

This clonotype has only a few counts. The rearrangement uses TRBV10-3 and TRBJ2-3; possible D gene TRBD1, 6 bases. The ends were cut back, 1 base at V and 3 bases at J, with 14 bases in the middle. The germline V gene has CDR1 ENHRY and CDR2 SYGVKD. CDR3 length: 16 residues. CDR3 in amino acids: CAISELPGHVTDTQYF. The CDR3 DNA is TGTGCCATCAGTGAGTTACCGGGACATGTGACAGATACGCAGTATTTT.